This TCR beta chain emerged from a study of T cell responses to AZD1222 COVID-19 vaccine. Overall study results and limits: Among spike-specific TCRs, nearly half reportedly target unmutated variant regions. Baseline testing showed seropositivity in only a handful of AZD1222 recipients. After the peak T cell response, and only then, were repertoires sampled. Elevations in Spike-specific TCR breadth and depth followed administration of two AZD1222 doses.

The CDR3 consists of 14 residues. Trimming cost V 6 bases and J 9 bases, with 18 bases left between them. Germline V gives CDR1 MDHEN, CDR2 SYDVKM. Clones were sequenced by immunoSEQ multiplex PCR, and TCRdb holds only the in-frame ones, with some missing. This sample carries 150,000 or so clones, 86% of them seen once, and the ten largest clones take around 22%. This clone is a singleton in its sample. Its matching antigen is unknown. The chain is built from TRBV28 and TRBJ1-5, with a possible D match to TRBD1 (5 bases). The clonotype was recovered from an adult in good health. The source material was peripheral blood, sampled on day 0 of AZD1222 vaccination. CDR3 sequence reads: CASSSTFTGGPQHF. The CDR3 DNA reads TGTGCCAGCAGCTCAACGTTCACAGGAGGGCCCCAGCATTTT.